This T cell receptor beta chain appears in the sequencing data of a study of T cells in Graves' hyperthyroidism and ophthalmopathy. About the research overall: It was at initial diagnosis, before any treatment, that peripheral blood was collected.

Deletions cut 1 base from V and 6 bases from J, with 10 bases between. Germline loops: CDR1 SGHTA, CDR2 FQGTGA. The CDR3 runs to 14 residues. Overall study results and limits: Most thyroid clonotypes with frequency above 0.001 were detected in blood.

RNA transcripts yielded amplified TCR beta CDR3 regions. HTBI primers were the set used in a first-round RT-PCR of the TCR CDR3. MiXCR, run by TCRdb on the multiplex PCR reads, gives a single entry per CDR3 protein. Among hundreds of thousands of distinct CDR3 sequences listed, roughly 15% were seen once. In this sample, this clonotype turned up many times. What it binds is unknown. Ophthalmopathy patients had Clinical Activity Score at least 3, NOSPECS grade at least 4, duration under 3 months. The chain couples TRBV7-3 to TRBJ2-1; D not certain. The source material was blood. The TCR was taken from a woman under 30 with Graves' ophthalmopathy. The CDR3 spells CASSLRSQFNEQFF. CDR3 bases: TGTGCCAGCAGCTTAAGATCACAGTTCAATGAGCAGTTCTTC.